This section outlines one T cell receptor beta chain sequence together with its context. The target antigen is unknown. This sample was taken from a study of regulatory T cells. The study, taken as a whole, reports: Regulatory T cells showed the strongest V-J pair restriction and V/J gene skewing among patient repertoires. Hydrophobic residues at CDR3 positions 6 and 7 were enriched in conventional CD4+ T cells of CD3G-deficient patients.

Trimming cost V 11 bases and J 5 bases; bases outside gene matches: 11. Per the germline V gene, CDR1 is MNHNS and CDR2 is SASEGT. The CDR3 covers 14 residues. Primers: 52 TRBV forward and 13 TRBJ reverse. Some clones are missing from TCRdb's copy, which holds only in-frame ones; the method was immunoSEQ multiplex PCR. The sample lists more than 15,000 clones, roughly 84% occurring once. This sequence originates from a person aged 30-39 years with CD3G deficiency. V usage is TRBV6-1 and J usage is TRBJ2-2; the match to TRBD2 covers 7 bases. Sequencing was done on a sample of conventional CD4+ T cells sorted from blood. CDR3 in amino acids: CASYRSSGTGELFF. CDR3 coding DNA: TGTGCCTCCTACAGAAGTAGCGGGACCGGGGAGCTGTTTTTT.